These 3 T cell receptor beta chains originate from one sample sequenced in a study of OX40 agonist ivuxolimab in advanced cancers. Libraries were built with the immunoSEQ multiplex PCR assay. Entries here come from immuneACCESS through TCRdb and include only in-frame sequences with V and J called. Some clones fail to appear in such tables; in the studies checked, an unresolved V gene covers under half of the shortfall, and the cause of the remainder is unknown. Within this sample are around 20,000 clones, with about 80% of them counted one time only. The ten largest clones take up approximately 15% of the sample. The specimen was CD4+ or CD8+ T cells sorted from blood, collected in a trial of the OX40 agonist ivuxolimab. The receptors were gathered from an adult with an advanced solid tumor such as melanoma, head and neck, liver or kidney cancer.

The chain links TRBV2 to TRBJ2-7; tentatively, D is TRBD2 (6 bases). Germline V gene data show CDR1 as SNHLY and CDR2 as FYNNEI. The CDR3 covers 14 residues. Trimming took 5 bases from V and 5 from J, leaving 16 bases between them. The CDR3 coding sequence is TGTGCCAGCAGTCTCGGGGGTGCCAGAAACGAGCAGTACTTC. This gives the protein CASSLGGARNEQYF. The full variable domain, completed using reference TRBV2 and TRBJ2-7, is EPEVTQTPSHQVTQMGQEVILRCVPISNHLYFYWYRQILGQKVEFLVSFYNNEISEKSEIFDDQFSVERPDGSNFTLKIRSTKLEDSAMYFCASSLGGARNEQYFGPGTRLTVT.

The J gene is TRBJ1-5, the V gene TRBV5-6; D remains unclear. This CDR3 region has 16 residues. V dropped 4 bases and J dropped 5 bases, with 19 bases sitting between them. Looked up from germline, CDR1 is SGHDT and CDR2 is YYEEEE. The CDR3 loop is CASSAAGGAGDQPQHF. The CDR3 nucleotides are TGTGCCAGCAGCGCGGCAGGAGGAGCTGGGGATCAGCCCCAGCATTTT.

The chain combines TRBV18 with TRBJ1-1, with 8 bases matching TRBD1. V gave up 4 bases and J gave up 3 bases; unmatched junction bases: 4. This CDR3 comprises 14 residues. CDR1 and CDR2 (germline): KGHSH, LQKENI. In DNA, the CDR3 is TGTGCCAGCTCACATGACAGGGGCGACACTGAAGCTTTCTTT. It is translated as CASSHDRGDTEAFF.